This TCR beta chain comes out of a study of blood T cell repertoires in COVID-19 (TCRdb year 2020). Turning to the overall study: Collaborator samples came from the United States, Italy and Spain and covered acute and convalescent phases of COVID-19. The prospective study material was composed of cDNA or gDNA derived from T cells, B-cell-depleted T cells, or PBMCs. The dataset comprised deeply sampled blood TCRbeta repertoires from subjects exposed to, actively infected with, or recovered from COVID-19. The repertoires were made available in a free public database intended to serve as a resource for research on the immune response to SARS-CoV-2. The samples were drawn from two sources: the first 160 participants of the ongoing ImmuneRACE study, and 1,254 subjects contributed by 6 global collaborators. Sample metadata almost always included a de-identified subject ID, COVID-19 status, age in years and sex. Where HLA class I and class II types were available, the types were taken from metadata supplied by the sample provider, not from assay-based typing.

Collaborating institutions collected whole blood in K2EDTA tubes following their own protocols. For TCRbeta analysis, collaborators shipped samples as frozen whole blood, isolated PBMCs, or DNA extracted from either of those sample types. The research as a whole found: Clinical and demographic metadata were provided uncurated, with the amount varying by source and participant.

On this clone itself: There is no known antigen for this receptor. Base-call qualities are not available, and no considerably larger clone is one nucleotide away.

CDR1 is given as KGHDR and CDR2 as SFDVKD, both from the germline V gene. Spanning cysteine to phenylalanine, the CDR3 consists of 15 amino acids. This entry keeps only the CDR3 DNA: 45 bases, framed from base 1. Compared with germline, V lacks 9 bases and J lacks 7 bases; bases without a gene match: 11. The immunoSEQ Assay, a bias-controlled multiplex PCR, was used to amplify TCRbeta CDR3 regions from genomic DNA. The published analysis was carried out like this. Nucleated cell counts per sample were estimated from amplification of reference gene primers within the assay. To quantify the absolute abundance of each unique TCRbeta CDR3 rearrangement, sequence reads were collapsed and filtered. For each sample, productive Simpson clonality was calculated by taking the square root of Simpson's diversity index across productive rearrangements. The table comes from immuneACCESS by way of TCRdb, which keeps in-frame sequences with V and J called. Part of the clones is missing from these tables; in studies checked, under half for an unresolved V gene and the rest for unknown reasons. The V and J calls and the clone size are those of that table, but D and trimming were determined from the DNA. Across this sample there are roughly 180,000 clones, with roughly nine tenths seen only once. About 2.1% of the sample rests with the top ten.

The receptor was derived from a man aged 65 to 85 with active or convalescent COVID-19. The chain is encoded by TRBV24-1 joined to TRBJ2-1, with 10 bases matching TRBD2. Specimen: peripheral blood. Here the CDR3 is given as CATCLGGLAENEQFF. The DNA sequence is as follows: TGTGCCACCTGTTTAGGAGGACTAGCGGAGAATGAGCAGTTCTTC.